This T cell receptor beta chain appears in the sequencing data of a study of OX40 agonist ivuxolimab in advanced cancers. Assay: immunoSEQ multiplex PCR; the TCRdb copy retains only in-frame clones and omits some. Altogether about 71,000 clones are present, roughly 78% being singletons, with the ten largest covering roughly 5.4%. This clone is a singleton in its sample. The germline CDR1 and CDR2 sequences are SGHDT and YYEEEE. Trimming removed 4 bases from V and 2 bases from J; junction bases left unmatched: 6. The CDR3 is 16 residues long. The J gene is TRBJ2-1, the V gene TRBV5-6; TRBD2 matches 10 bases. The specimen comprised CD4+ or CD8+ T cells sorted from blood, sampled in a trial of the OX40 agonist ivuxolimab. This clonotype originated in an adult with an advanced solid tumor such as melanoma, head and neck, liver or kidney cancer. The CDR3 reads CASSVLAGFTYNEQFF. DNA for the CDR3: TGTGCCAGCAGCGTACTAGCGGGGTTTACCTACAATGAGCAGTTCTTC.